Following are 29 T cell receptor beta chains from one sample sequenced in a study of vaccination and CD4 T cells after COVID-19. Treatment denoted: approximately nine-day PBMC culture with coronavirus spike peptide pools or control peptides (ViraFEST assay). Once obtained from cultured CD4+ T cells, the DNA was sequenced using the Oncomine TCR Beta short-read assay. One entry per CDR3 protein, called by TCRdb with MiXCR from the PCR reads. This sample has 10,000 or so distinct CDR3 sequences, with roughly 47% found just once. Their antigens remain unidentified. Sequences were obtained from CD4+ T cells from blood, cultured in vitro. These TCRs come from a human donor who had recovered from COVID-19.

This clonotype was detected only a few times. The chain recombines TRBV11-2 with TRBJ1-3; 9 bases align to TRBD1. Germline trimming cut 3 bases from V and 3 bases from J; bases unmatched to any gene: 6. The CDR3 sequence is 16 residues long. From germline, CDR1 is SGHAT and CDR2 FQNNGV. CDR3 in DNA: TGTGCCAGCAGCTTGGGGACAGGGAGACTTGGAAACACCATATATTTT. This translates into CASSLGTGRLGNTIYF.

This clonotype was picked up a small number of times. The chain recombines TRBV6-5 with TRBJ1-4, with D unresolved. The CDR3 contains 14 residues. V lost 2 bases to trimming and J lost 12 bases, with 16 bases between them. From germline, CDR1 is MNHEY and CDR2 SVGAGI. The CDR3 is CASSYASSGGELFF. The DNA for the CDR3 is TGTGCCAGCAGTTACGCCTCATCGGGAGGAGAACTGTTTTTT.

This clonotype has just a few counts. This chain connects TRBV19 to TRBJ1-1, with no clear D. CDR1 and CDR2 (germline): LNHDA, SQIVND (reference sequence). Trimming shortened V by 4 bases and J by 11 bases, and 11 bases separated the two germline ends. The CDR3 sequence is 11 residues long. CDR3 bases: TGTGCCAGTAGTAGAGGGAATCGGGCTTTCTTT. Residues: CASSRGNRAFF.

The table lists this clonotype with a few counts. The genes are TRBV11-2 and TRBJ2-3, with 7 bases that match TRBD2. In germline, CDR1 is SGHAT, CDR2 FQNNGV. The CDR3 is 17 amino acids. V shed 5 bases and J 0 bases; nucleotides not matched to a gene: 11. This chain's CDR3 is CASSPPAGGGSTDTQYF. The CDR3 DNA sequence: TGTGCCAGCAGCCCCCCGGCCGGCGGGGGTAGCACAGATACGCAGTATTTT.

This clonotype is a singleton in its sample. The chain has TRBV12-3 or TRBV12-4 and TRBJ1-1; D gene ambiguous. V lost 2 bases to trimming and J lost 1 base, with 5 bases between them. There are 13 residues in the CDR3. CDR3 DNA: TGTGCCAGCAGTTTAAAAGAGAACACTGAAGCTTTCTTT. Its translation is CASSLKENTEAFF.

V is TRBV6-1 and J is TRBJ1-6, with D perhaps TRBD1 (5 bases). Germline V gives CDR1 MNHNS, CDR2 SASEGT. Trimming took 4 bases from V and 5 from J, leaving 9 bases between them. The CDR3 is 14 residues long. The CDR3: CASSGPGHNSPLHF. CDR3 sequence (DNA): TGTGCCAGCAGTGGGCCGGGACATAATTCACCCCTCCACTTT.

This clonotype was detected a few times. J is TRBJ1-2 and V is TRBV5-1; D is undetermined. The CDR3 contains 12 residues. V was pared by 1 base and J by 8 bases, with 9 bases between. CDR1 and CDR2 from the germline V gene are SGHRS and YFSETQ. CDR3 nucleotides: TGCGCCAGCAGCTTGTGGGAAGGGGGCTACACCTTC. Translated: CASSLWEGGYTF.

The J gene is TRBJ1-3, the V gene TRBV5-4, with D uncertain. Germline V gene data show CDR1 as SGHNT and CDR2 as YYREEE (reference sequence). This CDR3 spans 14 amino acids. The V and J ends lost 0 bases and 0 bases respectively, with 4 bases between them. CDR3 nucleotides: TGTGCCAGCAGCTTGGACAGCTCTGGAAACACCATATATTTT. This encodes CASSLDSSGNTIYF.

V usage is TRBV6-1 and J usage is TRBJ1-5; D gene unclear. Germline V CDR1 and CDR2: MNHNS, SASEGT. Trimming stripped 1 base from V and 0 bases from J, with 7 bases between. The CDR3 sequence is 15 residues long. The CDR3: CASSEGGYSNQPQHF. The DNA of the CDR3 is TGTGCCAGCAGTGAAGGGGGTTATAGCAATCAGCCCCAGCATTTT.

V and J are TRBV6-2 or TRBV6-3 and TRBJ1-2, with 7 positions matching TRBD1. The CDR3 runs 15 residues. The germline gives CDR1 MNHEY, CDR2 SVGEGT. V lost 6 bases, J lost 3 bases, and 10 bases stayed unmatched. CDR3 sequence reads: CASSHRGALYYGYTF. The CDR3 DNA follows: TGTGCCAGCAGCCACAGGGGAGCGTTGTACTATGGCTACACCTTC.

This clonotype was observed a few times. V and J are TRBV7-2 and TRBJ2-5; TRBD1 aligns across 11 bases. V shed 2 bases, J shed 5 bases, and the junction held 10 bases outside the gene matches. The CDR3 is made up of 17 amino acids. Germline assignment: CDR1 SGHTA and CDR2 FQGNSA. The CDR3 coding sequence is TGTGCCAGCAGCTTAATTGTCGGACAGGGGGCTGGGGAGACCCAGTACTTC. This sequence encodes CASSLIVGQGAGETQYF.

The rearrangement uses TRBV7-8 and TRBJ2-7; TRBD1 aligns across 9 bases. CDR3 length: 15 residues. Germline assignment: CDR1 SGHVS and CDR2 FQNEAQ. Trimming at V came to 2 bases and at J to 7 bases, leaving 9 bases not matched to a gene. In DNA, the CDR3 is TGTGCCAGCAGCTTAAATCGGGACAGGGTTAGGGAGCAGTACTTC. Translation gives CASSLNRDRVREQYF.

V usage is TRBV6-1 and J usage is TRBJ1-2; TRBD1 might be the D (6 bases). Germline-derived CDR1 and CDR2 are MNHNS and SASEGT. V lost 6 bases, J lost 8 bases, and 16 bases lay in between. This CDR3 is 13 amino acids long. In DNA, the CDR3 is TGTGCCAGCAGGCGGGGGCGGAGTGACGGCTACACCTTC. This sequence encodes CASRRGRSDGYTF.

This clonotype was counted between two and nine times. The genes are TRBV20-1 and TRBJ1-5; D call uncertain. Germline CDR1 is DFQATT and CDR2 is SNEGSKA (reference sequence). The V end lost 6 bases, the J end lost 4 bases, and 10 bases lay between the germline ends. The CDR3 covers 12 residues. CDR3 nucleotide sequence: TGCAGTGCCCGCGACGGAAATCAGCCCCAGCATTTT. Translated, it gives CSARDGNQPQHF.

The chain uses TRBV3-1 and TRBJ1-5; no firm D call. Germline CDR1 and CDR2: LGHDT and YNNKEL (reference sequence). This CDR3 is 13 amino acids long. The germline V and J ends were trimmed by 1 base and 5 bases, with 6 bases remaining between them. This CDR3 reads CASSQGRDQPQHF. CDR3 sequence (DNA): TGTGCCAGCAGCCAAGGGCGGGATCAGCCCCAGCATTTT.

This rearrangement joins TRBV20-1 to TRBJ1-1; 9 bases are shared with TRBD1. CDR1 and CDR2 (germline): DFQATT, SNEGSKA (reference sequence). This CDR3 has 15 residues. J lost 1 base, V lost 2 bases, and 5 bases had no gene match. In DNA, the CDR3 is TGCAGTGCTAGACCCGGGACAGGGACGAACACTGAAGCTTTCTTT. Translation gives CSARPGTGTNTEAFF.

The CDR3 bases are TGCGCCAGCAGCCAAGGGCTGGGGGCCCTTAATGAAAAACTGTTTTTT. Protein: CASSQGLGALNEKLFF. The chain has TRBV4-1 and TRBJ1-4; the D gene is possibly TRBD1 (6 bases). V was shortened by 1 base and J by 4 bases, with 13 bases between the two germline ends. The CDR3 contains 16 residues. The germline CDR1 and CDR2 sequences are MGHRA and YSYEKL.

This clonotype was seen more than once but under ten times. The chain couples TRBV18 to TRBJ1-5; TRBD1 matches at 10 bases. Germline assignment: CDR1 KGHSH and CDR2 LQKENI. V gave up 3 bases and J gave up 2 bases; unmatched junction bases: 4. CDR3 length equals 16 residues. The DNA of the CDR3 is TGTGCCAGCTCACCTATCGGGACAGGGGGCAATCAGCCCCAGCATTTT. It specifies CASSPIGTGGNQPQHF.

V usage is TRBV9 and J usage is TRBJ1-2; D possibly corresponds to TRBD1 (6 bases). Germline CDR1 reads SGDLS; CDR2 reads YYNGEE. V was trimmed by 4 bases and J by 8 bases, leaving 21 bases between them. CDR3 length: 15 amino acids. CDR3 protein: CASSPTTGKSGGYTF. CDR3 nucleotide sequence: TGTGCCAGCAGCCCTACTACAGGGAAATCGGGGGGCTACACCTTC.

CDR3 sequence: CASSPMGLAGGPSTDTQYF. Here the CDR3 DNA reads TGTGCCAGCAGCCCGATGGGACTAGCGGGGGGGCCTAGCACAGATACGCAGTATTTT. V and J are TRBV7-2 and TRBJ2-3, with TRBD2 matching 16 bases. V was pared by 5 bases and J by 0 bases, with 8 bases of the junction left unmatched. The CDR3 runs 19 residues. Germline V gives CDR1 SGHTA, CDR2 FQGNSA.

The chain carries TRBV7-6 and TRBJ2-3; D gene ambiguous. The CDR3 is 14 amino acids. The germline gives CDR1 SGHVS, CDR2 FNYEAQ. V dropped 5 bases and J dropped 0 bases, with 9 bases sitting between them. The CDR3 loop reads CASSRGGSTDTQYF. CDR3 DNA: TGTGCCAGCAGCCGAGGTGGAAGCACAGATACGCAGTATTTT.

The chain combines TRBV11-2 with TRBJ2-3, with 9 nucleotides matching TRBD1. Germline CDR1 SGHAT, CDR2 FQNNGV. The CDR3 is made up of 17 amino acids. Trimming took 1 base from V and 0 from J; bases not matched to a gene: 5. CDR3 in amino acids: CASSLADRGVSTDTQYF. CDR3 DNA: TGTGCCAGCAGCTTAGCCGACAGGGGGGTTAGCACAGATACGCAGTATTTT.

V usage is TRBV5-6 and J usage is TRBJ1-5; 7 nucleotides line up with TRBD1. CDR1 and CDR2 (germline): SGHDT, YYEEEE. CDR3 length equals 13 residues. V shed 0 bases, J shed 7 bases, and the junction held 1 base outside the gene matches. The CDR3 DNA reads as TGTGCCAGCAGCTTGGCCAGGGGGCAGCCCCAGCATTTT. This translates into CASSLARGQPQHF.

The gene calls are TRBV7-9 and TRBJ2-7; D gene unclear. There are 11 residues in the CDR3. The germline V gene encodes CDR1 SEHNR and CDR2 FQNEAQ (reference sequence). Trimming took 4 bases from V and 5 from J, leaving 6 bases between them. CDR3 coding DNA: TGTGCCAGCAGCTACTACAACGAGCAGTACTTC. This codes for CASSYYNEQYF.

The gene calls are TRBV7-9 and TRBJ1-3; a possible D gene is TRBD1 (5 bases). The germline V and J ends were trimmed by 8 bases and 3 bases, with 20 bases remaining between them. The germline gives CDR1 SEHNR, CDR2 FQNEAQ (reference sequence). The CDR3 length is 16 residues. The DNA for the CDR3 is TGTGCCAGCGCCGAACGAGGGGAACAGTATGGAAACACCATATATTTT. Its protein is CASAERGEQYGNTIYF.

The chain joins TRBV12-3 or TRBV12-4 to TRBJ1-2, with D unclear. This CDR3 spans 14 amino acids. The germline V and J ends were trimmed by 5 bases and 0 bases, with 10 bases remaining between them. The CDR3 region has the DNA TGTGCCAGCAGTCTTGGAATCGCTAACTATGGCTACACCTTC. Amino acid sequence: CASSLGIANYGYTF.

This chain joins TRBV29-1 and TRBJ1-5; D is perhaps TRBD1 (5 bases). With 4 bases removed from V and 2 bases from J, the gap between germline ends came to 9 bases. The CDR3 spans 13 residues. Germline V CDR1 and CDR2: SQVTM, ANQGSEA. CDR3 region: CSVGGGGNQPQHF. CDR3 DNA sequence: TGCAGCGTTGGTGGGGGGGGCAATCAGCCCCAGCATTTT. The full variable domain, rest sourced from reference TRBV29-1 and TRBJ1-5, is SAVISQKPSRDICQRGTSLTIQCQVDSQVTMMFWYRQQPGQSLTLIATANQGSEATYESGFVIDKFPISRPNLTFSTLTVSNMSPEDSSIYLCSVGGGGNQPQHFGDGTRLSIL.

The chain is built from TRBV5-1 and TRBJ2-7, with 7 bases aligning to TRBD1. Germline assignment: CDR1 SGHRS and CDR2 YFSETQ. After removal of 0 bases from V and 9 bases from J, the junction contained 3 bases not matched to a gene. CDR3 size: 12 residues. The CDR3 region is CASSLGSGGQYF. CDR3 nucleotides: TGCGCCAGCAGCTTGGGTTCAGGGGGGCAGTACTTC. Complete variable domain (other parts from reference TRBV5-1 and TRBJ2-7): KAGVTQTPRYLIKTRGQQVTLSCSPISGHRSVSWYQQTPGQGLQFLFEYFSETQRNKGNFPGRFSGRQFSNSRSEMNVSTLELGDSALYLCASSLGSGGQYFGPGTRLTVT.

The chain links TRBV27 to TRBJ1-2; a possible D gene is TRBD1 (6 bases). The CDR3 has 15 amino acids. Trimming left V 3 bases short and J 7 bases short, with 18 bases between. Germline CDR1 is MNHEY and CDR2 is SMNVEV (reference sequence). The DNA of the CDR3 is TGTGCCAGCAGTTTCCTCCTTTACAGGGATCGTGGCTACACCTTC. Residues: CASSFLLYRDRGYTF.